One and the same sample provided the 27 T cell receptor beta chains below, sequenced in a study of Ad26.COV2.S vaccination and SARS-CoV-2 variants. Generated by immunoSEQ multiplex PCR, the TCRdb table keeps only in-frame clones and is missing some. This sample has some 340,000 clones, with around 83% found just once. Treatment meaning: roughly 20 received Ad26.COV2.S at low or high dose, single or two shots; 5 received placebo; per-sample allocation not given. It was on day 63 after the first vaccine or placebo injection that samples were taken. The specimen was peripheral blood, collected in a trial of Ad26.COV2.S vaccine versus placebo. Source of these receptors: a person between 18 and 65 years old who received the Ad26.COV2.S COVID-19 vaccine or a placebo.

This sequence joins TRBV18 and TRBJ1-1; tentatively, D is TRBD1 (6 bases). This CDR3 has 14 residues. Germline assignment: CDR1 KGHSH and CDR2 LQKENI. Trimming took off 3 bases at V and 8 bases at J, with 16 bases between the two ends. CDR3 protein: CASSPPAAGAEAFF. For the CDR3, the DNA is TGTGCCAGCTCACCCCCGGCGGCAGGGGCCGAAGCTTTCTTT.

The rearrangement links TRBV20-1 to TRBJ2-7; D uncertain. Germline lookup yields CDR1 DFQATT and CDR2 SNEGSKA (reference sequence). The CDR3 has 11 residues. The V end was cut by 5 bases, the J end by 7 bases, with 12 bases between. This CDR3 is CSAPDLSEQYF. CDR3 bases: TGCAGTGCTCCCGACTTGAGTGAGCAGTACTTC.

This clone was picked up one time. CDR3 coding DNA: TGTGCCAGCTCACCACAACATTTTGAAGCTTTCTTT. This gives the protein CASSPQHFEAFF. The chain employs TRBV18 and TRBJ1-1; no definite D call. The CDR3 has 12 amino acids. Germline values: CDR1 KGHSH, CDR2 LQKENI. Trimming left V 1 base short and J 7 bases short, with 7 bases between.

This clone was seen a few times. This chain connects TRBV7-2 to TRBJ1-1; 8 bases agree with TRBD1. The CDR3 totals 12 residues. J lost 8 bases, V lost 3 bases, and 2 bases had no gene match. Germline values: CDR1 SGHTA, CDR2 FQGNSA. The CDR3 here is CASSFRGREAFF. The CDR3 DNA follows: TGTGCCAGCAGCTTCAGGGGGCGCGAAGCTTTCTTT.

This chain links TRBV6-6 with TRBJ2-5; D is possibly TRBD1 (5 bases). The CDR3 consists of 19 residues. The germline V and J ends were trimmed by 5 bases and 1 base, with 26 bases remaining between them. The V gene's germline CDR1 is MNHNY and CDR2 SVGAGI (reference sequence). The CDR3 bases are TGTGCCAGCAGTCCCATGAATTCAGGGCGACGGAGAACCCAAGAGACCCAGTACTTC. It yields the protein CASSPMNSGRRRTQETQYF.

This chain joins TRBV4-3 and TRBJ2-1; possibly TRBD2 for D (5 bases). This CDR3 has 17 amino acids. Trimming cost V 3 bases and J 0 bases, with 15 bases left between them. Germline CDR1 is LGHNA and CDR2 is YSLEER. Here the CDR3 reads CASSHRPSGSSYNEQFF. CDR3 bases: TGCGCCAGCAGCCACAGACCCAGTGGGAGCTCCTACAATGAGCAGTTCTTC.

Turning to this clone: The sample carries other DNA sequences with the same CDR3. V and J are TRBV5-4 and TRBJ1-1, with a possible D match to TRBD1 (5 bases). CDR1 is SGHNT, CDR2 YYREEE, per germline (reference sequence). The CDR3 consists of 14 residues. V was pared by 0 bases and J by 1 base, with 7 bases between. DNA for the CDR3: TGTGCCAGCAGCTTGGGAGACAGGAACACTGAAGCTTTCTTT. Translated: CASSLGDRNTEAFF.

In this sample, this clone turned up once. V gene TRBV5-1 combines with J gene TRBJ1-2, with 9 bases aligning to TRBD1. Losses at the gene ends were 4 bases for V and 4 bases for J; bases not matched to a gene: 8. The CDR3 is 15 amino acids. CDR1 SGHRS and CDR2 YFSETQ come from the germline V gene. The CDR3 region is CASSPRDREGYGYTF. The CDR3 nucleotides read TGCGCCAGCAGCCCCCGGGACAGGGAGGGCTATGGCTACACCTTC.

The J gene is TRBJ2-3, the V gene TRBV5-1; 7 bases align to TRBD2. CDR3 length: 17 amino acids. The germline CDR1 and CDR2 sequences are SGHRS and YFSETQ. The J segment lost 0 bases and the V segment lost 0 bases, leaving 7 bases of the junction unmatched. CDR3 in amino acids: CASSLGAGVKSTDTQYF. The CDR3, as DNA: TGCGCCAGCAGCTTGGGGGCGGGGGTGAAGAGCACAGATACGCAGTATTTT.

This rearrangement joins TRBV19 to TRBJ1-6; no definite D call. Germline V gives CDR1 LNHDA, CDR2 SQIVND (reference sequence). The V gene lost 7 bases and the J gene lost 1 base, with 14 bases spanning the gap. This CDR3 comprises 16 residues. This chain's CDR3 is CASMKRVGSYNSPLHF. The CDR3 nucleotides read TGTGCCAGTATGAAAAGGGTGGGATCCTATAATTCACCCCTCCACTTT.

This rearrangement joins TRBV3-1 (or the pseudogene TRBV3-2) to TRBJ1-2; D remains unclear. Germline CDR1 and CDR2: LGHDT and YNNKEL (reference sequence). The ends were cut back, 1 base at V and 5 bases at J, with 8 bases in the middle. This CDR3 region has 13 residues. CDR3 DNA: TGTGCCAGCAGCCAAGCACAGCTATATGGCTACACCTTC. This codes for CASSQAQLYGYTF.

This clone was found a few times. The genes are TRBV20-1 and TRBJ1-1; weak D call: TRBD1 (5 bases). The CDR3 covers 11 residues. V was trimmed by 6 bases and J by 3 bases, leaving 8 bases between them. CDR1 and CDR2 from the germline V gene are DFQATT and SNEGSKA (reference sequence). CDR3 sequence (DNA): TGCAGTGCACTCAGGGACACTGAAGCTTTCTTT. This translates into CSALRDTEAFF.

The V and J genes are TRBV7-3 and TRBJ2-3; 13 nucleotides match TRBD2. V was pared by 2 bases and J by 6 bases, with 5 bases of the junction left unmatched. The CDR3 spans 16 residues. Germline assignment: CDR1 SGHTA and CDR2 FQGTGA. The CDR3 sequence is CASSLGLAGVGDTQYF. The CDR3, as DNA: TGTGCCAGCAGCTTAGGACTAGCGGGGGTTGGGGATACGCAGTATTTT.

This chain links TRBV6-6 with TRBJ2-7; D unclear. Germline CDR1 reads MNHNY; CDR2 reads SVGAGI (reference sequence). Trimming took off 7 bases at V and 7 bases at J, with 17 bases between the two ends. The CDR3 loop spans 13 amino acids. CDR3 coding DNA: TGTGCCAGCACCTCCCGAGCTAGTTCAGAGCAGTACTTC. Residues: CASTSRASSEQYF.

There are a few counts of this clone. The chain joins TRBV15 to TRBJ2-1; TRBD1 is a possible D gene (6 bases). Germline lookup yields CDR1 LNHNV and CDR2 YYDKDF (reference sequence). V was trimmed by 0 bases and J by 0 bases, leaving 15 bases between them. This CDR3 is built from 18 residues. DNA for the CDR3: TGTGCCACCAGCAGAGATATCGTTCAGGGGAGCTCCTACAATGAGCAGTTCTTC. Its protein is CATSRDIVQGSSYNEQFF.

This clone was seen more than once but under ten times. This chain uses TRBV7-6 with TRBJ1-1; D ambiguous. CDR3 size: 12 residues. Germline CDR1 and CDR2: SGHVS and FNYEAQ. V lost 5 bases and J 7 bases, leaving 11 bases between the germline ends. The DNA of the CDR3 is TGTGCCAGCAGCCCTGGCCGGTTTGAAGCTTTCTTT. Protein sequence: CASSPGRFEAFF.

The chain combines TRBV6-2 or TRBV6-3 with TRBJ1-5; D remains ambiguous. The V gene's germline CDR1 is MNHEY and CDR2 SVGEGT. The V and J ends lost 0 bases and 5 bases respectively, with 8 bases between them. CDR3 length: 14 amino acids. The CDR3 bases are TGTGCCAGCAGTTACTCGGGAGTGGATCAGCCCCAGCATTTT. This sequence encodes CASSYSGVDQPQHF.

V gene TRBV5-1 combines with J gene TRBJ2-3; unclear D gene. V dropped 4 bases and J dropped 2 bases, with 8 bases sitting between them. The length of the CDR3 is 13 residues. Germline V gene sequence: CDR1 SGHRS, CDR2 YFSETQ. The CDR3 spells CASSIRTTDTQYF. DNA of the CDR3: TGCGCCAGCAGCATCCGGACCACAGATACGCAGTATTTT.

This rearrangement joins TRBV2 to TRBJ1-2, with D maybe TRBD1 (5 bases). In germline, CDR1 is SNHLY, CDR2 FYNNEI. The CDR3 runs 15 residues. Trimming pared 2 bases from V and 6 bases from J, leaving 16 bases between. CDR3 protein: CASSEPTGTLHGYTF. As DNA, the CDR3 is TGTGCCAGCAGTGAACCTACCGGGACCCTGCATGGCTACACCTTC.

V is TRBV11-2 and J is TRBJ1-1; D remains ambiguous. CDR1 is SGHAT, CDR2 FQNNGV, per germline. This CDR3 region has 15 residues. The V gene lost 1 base and the J gene lost 0 bases, with 9 bases spanning the gap. CDR3 sequence reads: CASSLAFGVNTEAFF. The CDR3 DNA follows: TGTGCCAGCAGCTTAGCTTTTGGTGTGAACACTGAAGCTTTCTTT.

This sequence joins TRBV7-9 and TRBJ2-5; tentative D call: TRBD1 (5 bases). V lost 3 bases to trimming and J lost 7 bases, with 12 bases between them. Germline loops: CDR1 SEHNR, CDR2 FQNEAQ (reference sequence). The CDR3 covers 13 residues. The CDR3: CASSFQGAGTQYF. As DNA, the CDR3 is TGTGCCAGCAGCTTTCAAGGGGCCGGGACCCAGTACTTC.

This sequence joins TRBV3-1 (or the pseudogene TRBV3-2) and TRBJ1-2; D remains unclear. Germline V gene sequence: CDR1 LGHDT, CDR2 YNNKEL (reference sequence). The V and J ends lost 4 bases and 6 bases respectively, with 12 bases between them. CDR3 length: 13 amino acids. The CDR3 loop reads CASSLWTDNGYTF. As DNA, the CDR3 is TGTGCCAGCAGCCTCTGGACGGATAATGGCTACACCTTC.

The chain employs TRBV14 and TRBJ1-2; D perhaps matches TRBD1 (6 bases). Germline assignment: CDR1 SGHDN and CDR2 FVKESK. V lost 0 bases and J lost 2, with 13 bases in between. This CDR3 is 16 amino acids long. CDR3 sequence (DNA): TGTGCCAGCAGCCAAGATCAAGTTACAGGGAACTATGGCTACACCTTC. Amino acids: CASSQDQVTGNYGYTF.

The V and J genes are TRBV23-1 and TRBJ1-4; D remains unclear. TRBV23-1 is identified as an open reading frame with a role that is uncertain. The CDR3 extends over 20 amino acids. Trimming left V 0 bases short and J 2 bases short, with 22 bases between. The DNA of the CDR3 is TGCGCCAGCAGTCAATCTCGGTTTTTTAGACAAGCTGGGACTAATGAAAAACTGTTTTTT. This sequence encodes CASSQSRFFRQAGTNEKLFF.

V gene TRBV5-1 combines with J gene TRBJ1-2; possibly TRBD1 for D (5 bases). Germline loops: CDR1 SGHRS, CDR2 YFSETQ. Trimming removed 1 base from V and 6 bases from J, with 7 bases in between. This CDR3 is 12 amino acids long. CDR3 nucleotide sequence: TGCGCCAGCAGCTTGTGGGGGGATGGCTACACCTTC. Protein product: CASSLWGDGYTF.

This clone was seen a handful of times. At the DNA level, this CDR3 is encoded by other sequences in the same sample as well. The chain couples TRBV19 to TRBJ1-2; D not resolved. CDR1 is LNHDA and CDR2 is SQIVND in the germline V gene (reference sequence). This CDR3 has 13 amino acids. V lost 0 bases to trimming and J lost 4 bases, with 6 bases between them. CDR3 loop: CASSIDRIYGYTF. The CDR3 nucleotides are TGTGCCAGTAGTATAGATAGGATCTATGGCTACACCTTC.

The gene calls are TRBV3-1 (or the pseudogene TRBV3-2) and TRBJ2-3, with no clear D. Germline V gene data show CDR1 as LGHDT and CDR2 as YNNKEL (reference sequence). The CDR3 length is 16 residues. V was trimmed by 7 bases and J by 3 bases, leaving 20 bases between them. The chain's CDR3 is CASTKSGWQKTDTQYF. CDR3 nucleotides: TGTGCCAGCACTAAAAGTGGGTGGCAAAAAACAGATACGCAGTATTTT.